The 26 T cell receptor beta chains presented below share a single source sample, sequenced in a study of T cell repertoires in ileal Crohn's disease. Repertoires were generated with immunoSEQ multiplex PCR, while TCRdb's copy carries only in-frame clones and drops some. The sample lists several thousand clones; roughly 80% were seen once. Material: ileal tissue. The receptors stem from an adult with Crohn's disease.

This chain connects TRBV27 to TRBJ1-2; 7 bases match TRBD1. The CDR3 covers 14 residues. CDR1 is MNHEY and CDR2 is SMNVEV in the germline V gene (reference sequence). J was trimmed by 5 bases and V by 6 bases; bases with no gene match: 9. CDR3 residues: CASSPGQVPYGYTF. CDR3 bases: TGTGCCAGCAGCCCCGGACAGGTCCCATATGGCTACACCTTC.

The chain carries TRBV6-1 and TRBJ2-2; TRBD1 aligns across 11 bases. Germline CDR1 reads MNHNS; CDR2 reads SASEGT. The V and J ends lost 4 bases and 6 bases, in that order; junction bases with no gene match: 4. The CDR3 spans 15 residues. CDR3 DNA: TGTGCCAGCAGTGTTTGGACAGGGGGCCCCGGGGAGCTGTTTTTT. This gives the protein CASSVWTGGPGELFF.

For this clone: An end of the junction does not agree with germline; a read error may underlie this. V gene TRBV7-7 combines with J gene TRBJ1-1; 8 bases line up with TRBD1. Germline CDR1 reads SSHAT; CDR2 reads FNYEAQ (reference sequence). This CDR3 is built from 13 residues. The chain's CDR3 is CASSSDREAEAFF. The CDR3 coding sequence is TGTGCTAGCAGCTCGGACAGGGAGGCTGAAGCTTTCTTT. Variable domain in full (rest from reference TRBV7-7 and TRBJ1-1): GAGVSQSPRYKVTKRGQDVTLRCDPISSHATLYWYQQALGQGPEFLTYFNYEAQPDKSGLPSDRFSAERPEGSISTLTIQRTEQRDSAMYRCASSSDREAEAFFGQGTRLTVV.

This clone was detected once. Other DNA sequences in this specimen translate into the identical CDR3. This rearrangement joins TRBV5-6 to TRBJ2-7, with TRBD1 matching over 7 bases. V lost 3 bases and J lost 2; bases outside the gene matches: 5. Germline CDR1 reads SGHDT; CDR2 reads YYEEEE. The CDR3 runs to 14 residues. The CDR3: CASSYPGQTYEQYF. CDR3 bases: TGTGCCAGCAGCTATCCGGGACAGACCTACGAGCAGTACTTC. The full variable domain, in which reference TRBV5-6 and TRBJ2-7 provide the parts outside the CDR3, is DAGVTQSPTHLIKTRGQQVTLRCSPKSGHDTVSWYQQALGQGPQFIFQYYEEEERQRGNFPDRFSGHQFPNYSSELNVNALLLGDSALYLCASSYPGQTYEQYFGPGTRLTVT.

This chain uses TRBV7-8 with TRBJ2-5; D perhaps matches TRBD2 (5 bases). Gene TRBJ2-7 matches the end of the DNA better, so the J call may be wrong. CDR1 SGHVS and CDR2 FQNEAQ come from the germline V gene. This CDR3 comprises 13 residues. The DNA of the CDR3 is TGTGCCAGCAGCCAAGCGGTAGTCTACGAGCAGTACTTC. Translating it yields CASSQAVVYEQYF.

The V call is TRBV30, the J call TRBJ2-1; TRBD2 might be the D (5 bases). From germline, CDR1 is GTSNPN and CDR2 SVGIG (reference sequence). With 1 base removed from V and 3 bases from J, the gap between germline ends came to 13 bases. This CDR3 spans 15 amino acids. The CDR3 sequence is CAWSGGATRYNEQFF. The DNA for the CDR3 is TGTGCCTGGAGTGGGGGAGCCACCCGCTACAATGAGCAGTTCTTC.

This chain connects TRBV11-1 to TRBJ1-1; D gene unclear. Germline CDR1 is SGHAT and CDR2 is FQDESV (reference sequence). V was clipped by 5 bases and J by 2 bases, with 9 bases between them. The CDR3 sequence is 13 residues long. The CDR3: CASSLGSNTEAFF. The CDR3 DNA sequence: TGTGCCAGCAGCCTCGGGAGTAACACTGAAGCTTTCTTT.

The chain carries TRBV5-1 and TRBJ1-3, with unresolved D. V was trimmed by 0 bases and J by 0 bases, leaving 10 bases between them. CDR1 and CDR2 (germline): SGHRS, YFSETQ. The CDR3 has 16 residues. The chain's CDR3 is CASSLAVGSSGNTIYF. The CDR3, as DNA: TGCGCCAGCAGCTTGGCGGTGGGCAGCTCTGGAAACACCATATATTTT. The full variable domain, completed using reference TRBV5-1 and TRBJ1-3, is KAGVTQTPRYLIKTRGQQVTLSCSPISGHRSVSWYQQTPGQGLQFLFEYFSETQRNKGNFPGRFSGRQFSNSRSEMNVSTLELGDSALYLCASSLAVGSSGNTIYFGEGSWLTVV.

This clone was seen just once. This chain connects TRBV7-9 to TRBJ2-3, with TRBD2 identical over 10 bases. CDR1 SEHNR and CDR2 FQNEAQ come from the germline V gene (reference sequence). J lost 6 bases, V lost 7 bases, and 10 bases had no gene match. The CDR3 is 15 amino acids. The CDR3 nucleotides are TGTGCCAGCACCCAGCGGGGGGGGTTTTCGGATACGCAGTATTTT. This sequence encodes CASTQRGGFSDTQYF.

J is TRBJ1-1 and V is TRBV10-3, with 9 bases identical to TRBD1. CDR1 and CDR2 (germline): ENHRY, SYGVKD. The CDR3 sequence is 14 residues long. J lost 4 bases, V lost 6 bases, and 6 bases had no gene match. The CDR3 DNA sequence: TGTGCCATCAGACAGGGGGCGGCAGGCACTGAAGCTTTCTTT. Its protein is CAIRQGAAGTEAFF.

The V call is TRBV7-9, the J call TRBJ1-1; D not resolved. CDR1 SEHNR and CDR2 FQNEAQ come from the germline V gene (reference sequence). Trimming stripped 5 bases from V and 2 bases from J, with 9 bases between. This CDR3 comprises 13 residues. The CDR3 loop is CASSPLRNTEAFF. DNA of the CDR3: TGTGCCAGCAGCCCACTGCGTAACACTGAAGCTTTCTTT.

The rearrangement joins TRBV9 to TRBJ2-6, with TRBD1 as a possible D gene (6 bases). Germline V gives CDR1 SGDLS, CDR2 YYNGEE. This CDR3 contains 16 residues. The V and J ends lost 2 bases and 4 bases respectively, with 13 bases between them. The CDR3 region is CASSVPTGSGANVLTF. CDR3 sequence (DNA): TGTGCCAGCAGCGTTCCAACAGGGTCCGGGGCCAACGTCCTGACTTTC. The full variable domain, rest sourced from reference TRBV9 and TRBJ2-6, is DSGVTQTPKHLITATGQRVTLRCSPRSGDLSVYWYQQSLDQGLQFLIQYYNGEERAKGNILERFSAQQFPDLHSELNLSSLELGDSALYFCASSVPTGSGANVLTFGAGSRLTVL.

The chain recombines TRBV29-1 with TRBJ2-3, with TRBD2 matching over 9 bases. The germline V gene encodes CDR1 SQVTM and CDR2 ANQGSEA. The junction had 6 bases not matched to a gene; V was cut back by 5 bases and J by 3 bases. The CDR3 is 14 residues long. CDR3 protein: CSVKLAGRTDTQYF. DNA for the CDR3: TGCAGCGTTAAGCTAGCGGGAAGAACAGATACGCAGTATTTT.

The genes are TRBV9 and TRBJ2-4, with no clear D. Trimming took 0 bases from V and 3 from J, leaving 7 bases between them. The germline V gene has CDR1 SGDLS and CDR2 YYNGEE. The CDR3 has 14 amino acids. For the CDR3, the DNA is TGTGCCAGCAGCGTAGACGGTCTCAAAAACATTCAGTACTTC. Translated: CASSVDGLKNIQYF.

The chain has TRBV19 and TRBJ1-2; TRBD1 matches 8 bases. CDR1 is LNHDA, CDR2 SQIVND, per germline (reference sequence). The trim removed 4 bases at V and 7 bases at J, leaving 8 bases unmatched. The CDR3 totals 14 residues. The CDR3 DNA is TGTGCCAGTAGTAAGGCGGACAGGGTCAGTGGCTACACCTTC. Encoded protein: CASSKADRVSGYTF.

The chain combines TRBV7-2 with TRBJ2-2, with 13 bases aligning to TRBD2. The V and J ends lost 5 bases and 6 bases, in that order; junction bases with no gene match: 3. Germline CDR1 is SGHTA and CDR2 is FQGNSA. The CDR3 consists of 15 residues. The CDR3: CASSLLAGGPGELFF. In nucleotides, the CDR3 is TGTGCCAGCAGCCTACTAGCGGGGGGGCCCGGGGAGCTGTTTTTT.

This chain uses TRBV4-3 with TRBJ1-1, with no clear D. Trimming shortened V by 0 bases and J by 1 base, and 9 bases separated the two germline ends. Germline V gene data show CDR1 as LGHNA and CDR2 as YSLEER. The CDR3 consists of 15 residues. The CDR3, as DNA: TGCGCCAGCAGCCAAGATTCCGCAGGGAACACTGAAGCTTTCTTT. As protein: CASSQDSAGNTEAFF.

This rearrangement joins TRBV7-3 to TRBJ2-3; no firm D call. The V gene's germline CDR1 is SGHTA and CDR2 FQGTGA. Trimming shortened V by 5 bases and J by 1 base, and 13 bases separated the two germline ends. The CDR3 is 15 residues long. The CDR3 reads CASSQSPFGTDTQYF. The CDR3 region has the DNA TGTGCCAGCAGCCAAAGCCCCTTCGGCACAGATACGCAGTATTTT.

This chain joins TRBV18 and TRBJ2-5; 7 nucleotides agree with TRBD1. This CDR3 region has 15 residues. J lost 2 bases, V lost 5 bases, and 8 bases had no gene match. The germline CDR1 and CDR2 sequences are KGHSH and LQKENI. CDR3 in DNA: TGTGCCAGCTCAAAACAGGGGCTGGGACAAGAGACCCAGTACTTC. The encoded protein is CASSKQGLGQETQYF.

The J gene is TRBJ2-7, the V gene TRBV11-3; D may be TRBD2 (6 bases). The V and J ends lost 4 bases and 3 bases respectively, with 7 bases between them. CDR1 and CDR2 from the germline V gene are SGHNT and YENEEA. This CDR3 spans 12 amino acids. CDR3 region: CASSSDYYEQYF. The CDR3 bases are TGTGCCAGCAGCTCGGACTACTACGAGCAGTACTTC.

The V gene is TRBV18, the J gene TRBJ1-5; D remains unclear. This CDR3 comprises 14 residues. From germline, CDR1 is KGHSH and CDR2 LQKENI. V dropped 5 bases and J dropped 0 bases, with 8 bases sitting between them. The CDR3 region has the DNA TGTGCCAGCTCAAGCAGGAATAGCAATCAGCCCCAGCATTTT. Translation: CASSSRNSNQPQHF. Full variable domain (missing parts from reference TRBV18 and TRBJ1-5): NAGVMQNPRHLVRRRGQEARLRCSPMKGHSHVYWYRQLPEEGLKFMVYLQKENIIDESGMPKERFSAEFPKEGPSILRIQQVVRGDSAAYFCASSSRNSNQPQHFGDGTRLSIL.

The CDR3 loop reads CASSTDVQTYQPQHF. CDR3 DNA sequence: TGTGCCAGCAGCACCGACGTCCAGACTTATCAGCCCCAGCATTTT. The genes are TRBV9 and TRBJ1-5, with D unclear. The V gene's germline CDR1 is SGDLS and CDR2 YYNGEE. The CDR3 consists of 15 residues. The V gene lost 4 bases and the J gene lost 5 bases, with 16 bases spanning the gap.

The V gene is TRBV6-6, the J gene TRBJ1-2, with TRBD1 as a possible D gene (6 bases). This CDR3 region has 13 residues. V was trimmed by 0 bases and J by 8 bases, leaving 10 bases between them. Germline V lookup: CDR1 MNHNY, CDR2 SVGAGI (reference sequence). The CDR3 sequence is CASSYSQGYGYTF. The CDR3 nucleotides are TGTGCCAGCAGTTACTCACAGGGATACGGCTACACCTTC.

The chain carries TRBV18 and TRBJ2-7, with TRBD1 matching 9 bases. The CDR3 has 15 amino acids. V lost 5 bases to trimming and J lost 5 bases; unmatched junction nucleotides: 10. CDR1 KGHSH and CDR2 LQKENI come from the germline V gene. The CDR3 here is CASSSTGTGRNEQYF. CDR3 in DNA: TGTGCCAGCTCATCCACCGGGACAGGGAGGAACGAGCAGTACTTC.

CDR3 in amino acids: CASSTGLAAPQYF. As DNA, the CDR3 is TGTGCCAGCAGCACCGGACTAGCGGCTCCCCAGTACTTC. The gene calls are TRBV5-6 and TRBJ2-5; TRBD2 agrees at 10 bases. The J segment lost 9 bases and the V segment lost 4 bases, leaving 6 bases of the junction unmatched. Germline V CDR1 and CDR2: SGHDT, YYEEEE. The CDR3 is 13 residues long. The variable domain in full, with the rest retrieved from reference TRBV5-6 and TRBJ2-5, is DAGVTQSPTHLIKTRGQQVTLRCSPKSGHDTVSWYQQALGQGPQFIFQYYEEEERQRGNFPDRFSGHQFPNYSSELNVNALLLGDSALYLCASSTGLAAPQYFGPGTRLLVL.

This clone was found a few times. The chain combines TRBV6-1 with TRBJ1-5; tentatively, D is TRBD1 (5 bases). Deletions cut 2 bases from V and 1 base from J, with 9 bases between. This CDR3 is built from 15 residues. CDR1 is MNHNS and CDR2 is SASEGT in the germline V gene. The CDR3 DNA reads as TGTGCCAGCAGTGAAAGGGGCAGAAGCAATCAGCCCCAGCATTTT. Its translation is CASSERGRSNQPQHF.